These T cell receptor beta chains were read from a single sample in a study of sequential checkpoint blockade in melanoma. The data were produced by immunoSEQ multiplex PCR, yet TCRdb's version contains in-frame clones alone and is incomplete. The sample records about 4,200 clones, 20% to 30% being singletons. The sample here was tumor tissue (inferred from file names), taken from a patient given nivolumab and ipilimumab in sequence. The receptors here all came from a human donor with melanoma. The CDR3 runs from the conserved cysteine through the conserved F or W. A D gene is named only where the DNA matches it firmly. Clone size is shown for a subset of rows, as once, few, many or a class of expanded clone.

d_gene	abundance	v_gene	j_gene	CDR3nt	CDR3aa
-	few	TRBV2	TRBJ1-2	TGTGCCAGCAGTGAGGAAGGGGCTGGCTATGGCTACACCTTC	CASSEEGAGYGYTF
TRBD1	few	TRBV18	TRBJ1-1	TGTGCCAGCTCACCCAGGACAGGGAACACTGAAGCTTTCTTT	CASSPRTGNTEAFF
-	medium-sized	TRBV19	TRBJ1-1	TGTGCCAGTAGTATAGTGTGGATGAACACTGAAGCTTTCTTT	CASSIVWMNTEAFF
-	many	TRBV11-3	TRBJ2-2	TGTGCCAGCAGCCGACCTCAGGGCGTGAGCACCGGGGAGCTGTTTTTT	CASSRPQGVSTGELFF
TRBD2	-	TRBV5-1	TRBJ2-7	TGCGCCAGCAGCTTCCCCGGGACTACTTTCCACGAGCAGTACTTC	CASSFPGTTFHEQYF
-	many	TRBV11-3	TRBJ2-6	TGTGCCAGCAGCTTAAGAGGACCGTCAAAGGCCAACGTCCTGACTTTC	CASSLRGPSKANVLTF
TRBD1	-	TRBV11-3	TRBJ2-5	TGTGCCAGCAGCCCCCGGACAGGGGAGAGGGAGACCCAGTACTTC	CASSPRTGERETQYF
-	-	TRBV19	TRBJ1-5	TGTGCCAGTAGTATAGCCGGGGGGAGCAATCAGCCCCAGCATTTT	CASSIAGGSNQPQHF
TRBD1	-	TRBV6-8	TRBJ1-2	TGTGCCAGCAGCCCCATGGACAGGGGCTATGGCTACACCTTC	CASSPMDRGYGYTF
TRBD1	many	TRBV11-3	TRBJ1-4	TGTGCCAGCAGCGTCTCAGGGGGACCTAATGAAAAACTGTTTTTT	CASSVSGGPNEKLFF
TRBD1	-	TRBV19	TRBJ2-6	TGTGCCAGTAGGCGGACAGGCGGCTCTGGGGCCAACGTCCTGACTTTC	CASRRTGGSGANVLTF
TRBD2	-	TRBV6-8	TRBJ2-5	TGTGCCAGCGGGAGGGCCCGGGGAAAGACCCAGTACTTC	CASGRARGKTQYF
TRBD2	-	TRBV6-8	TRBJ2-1	TGTGCCATCAGGGTGCGGGAGTGGGACAATGAGCAGTTCTTC	CAIRVREWDNEQFF
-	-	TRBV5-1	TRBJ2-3	TGCGCCAGCAGCTTGGTTGTGATCACAGATACGCAGTATTTT	CASSLVVITDTQYF
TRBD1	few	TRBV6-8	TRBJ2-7	TGTGCCAGCAGTGAGGGGACAGGAGGGTACGAGCAGTACTTC	CASSEGTGGYEQYF
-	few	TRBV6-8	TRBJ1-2	TGTGCCAGCACTGACACCGGCTATGGCTACACCTTC	CASTDTGYGYTF
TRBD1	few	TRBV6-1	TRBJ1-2	TGTGCCAGCAGTGAAGCGCTAGGACAGGGGGACTATGGCTACACCTTC	CASSEALGQGDYGYTF
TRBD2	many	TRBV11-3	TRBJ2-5	TGTGCCAGCAGCTTGGTCTCCGGGAGGGGGGAGACCCAGTACTTC	CASSLVSGRGETQYF
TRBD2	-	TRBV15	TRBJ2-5	TGTGCCACCAGCAGAGATAAGGGACTAGCGGGACGAGAGACCCAGTACTTC	CATSRDKGLAGRETQYF
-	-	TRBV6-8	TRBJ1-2	TGTGCCAGCAGGCCGTGGGGGGCCGATGGCTACACCTTC	CASRPWGADGYTF
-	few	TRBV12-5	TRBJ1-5	TGTGCCAGCACCTTGCGGGCGGGTCAGCCCCAGCATTTT	CASTLRAGQPQHF
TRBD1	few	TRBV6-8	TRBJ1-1	TGTGCCAGCAGTTACTCGAACAGGGGGGTGGGTGAAGCTTTCTTT	CASSYSNRGVGEAFF
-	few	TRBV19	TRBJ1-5	TGTGCCAGTAGGGAGTTGCACAATCAGCCCCAGCATTTT	CASRELHNQPQHF
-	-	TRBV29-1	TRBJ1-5	TGCAGCGTCGCGGACGGATCCCGACAGCCCCAGCATTTT	CSVADGSRQPQHF
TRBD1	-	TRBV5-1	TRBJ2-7	TGCGCCAGCAGCTTGACAGGGGGCGTCTACGAGCAGTACTTC	CASSLTGGVYEQYF
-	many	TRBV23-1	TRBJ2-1	TGCGCCAGCAGAAGGGAAGGGTACAATGAGCAGTTCTTC	CASRREGYNEQFF
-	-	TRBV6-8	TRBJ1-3	TGTGCCACCCGCGGCGGGGGGCATGTCTCTGGAAACACCATATATTTT	CATRGGGHVSGNTIYF
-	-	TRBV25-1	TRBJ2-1	TGTGCCAGCAGTGAGTTTCTGGAGAGTGAGCAGTTCTTC	CASSEFLESEQFF
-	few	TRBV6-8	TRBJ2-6	TGTGCCAGCAGTTACGGCTTATTCCTATCTGGGGCCAACGTCCTGACTTTC	CASSYGLFLSGANVLTF
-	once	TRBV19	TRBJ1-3	TGTGCCAGTGGAGGGGGATTTGGAAACACCATATATTTT	CASGGGFGNTIYF
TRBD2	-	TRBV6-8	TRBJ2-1	TGTGCCAGCAGTTACTCAGGAGCCAGCGGGAGAAGCTCCTACAATGAGCAGTTCTTC	CASSYSGASGRSSYNEQFF
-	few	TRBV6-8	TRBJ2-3	TGTGCCAGCAGTACGGGACTCCGCACAGATACGCAGTATTTT	CASSTGLRTDTQYF
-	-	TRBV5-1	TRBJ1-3	TGCGCCAGCAGCTTTCTGGGCCCAAGCTCTGGAAACACCATATATTTT	CASSFLGPSSGNTIYF
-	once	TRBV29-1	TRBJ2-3	TGCAGCGCCAGAGCTACCCGACCAGATACGCAGTATTTT	CSARATRPDTQYF
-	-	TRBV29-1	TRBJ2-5	TGCAGCGTTGACACGCAGGGGATACTCGAGACCCAGTACTTC	CSVDTQGILETQYF
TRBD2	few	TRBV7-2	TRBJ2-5	TGTGCCAGCAGCTTAGCCCCAAAACCGGGACTAGCGGGAGTTAGGCGAGAGACCCAGTACTTC	CASSLAPKPGLAGVRRETQYF
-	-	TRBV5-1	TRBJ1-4	TGCGCCAGCAGCTTGGGAATTACAGGGCGTAATGAAAAACTGTTTTTT	CASSLGITGRNEKLFF
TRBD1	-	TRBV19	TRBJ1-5	TGTGCCAGTTCTCCGAGGGAGGGGGCAAGACAGCCCCAGCATTTT	CASSPREGARQPQHF
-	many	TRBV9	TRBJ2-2	TGTGCCAGCAGCGGACAGGAGACCAGGGAGCTGTTTTTT	CASSGQETRELFF
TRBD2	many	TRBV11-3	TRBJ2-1	TGTGCCAGCAGCCCTGTATCGGGGGGGCCTATCAATGAGCAGTTCTTC	CASSPVSGGPINEQFF
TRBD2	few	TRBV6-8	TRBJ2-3	TGTGCCAGCAGTTACTCCCTAGCGGGAGGGCCAGCAGATACGCAGTATTTT	CASSYSLAGGPADTQYF
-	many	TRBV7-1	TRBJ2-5	TGTGCCAGCAGCTCGGGTAACCAAGAGACCCAGTACTTC	CASSSGNQETQYF
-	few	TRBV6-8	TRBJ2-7	TGTGCCAGCAAGCAGGGGGGCCACGAGCAGTACTTC	CASKQGGHEQYF
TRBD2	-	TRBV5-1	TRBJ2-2	TGCGCCAGCAGCTTGGGCTCTAGCGGGGGGTCCTGGGAGCTGTTTTTT	CASSLGSSGGSWELFF
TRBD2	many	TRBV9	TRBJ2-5	TGTGCCAGCAGCGTGGGACTAGTTGAGACCCAGTACTTC	CASSVGLVETQYF
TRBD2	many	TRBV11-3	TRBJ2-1	TGTGCCAGCAGCACCCAGCGGGGGCCCTACAATGAGCAGTTCTTC	CASSTQRGPYNEQFF
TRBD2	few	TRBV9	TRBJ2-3	TGTGCCAGCAGCGTAGAGCCTAGCGGACTTAGGGATACGCAGTATTTT	CASSVEPSGLRDTQYF
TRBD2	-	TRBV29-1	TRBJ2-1	TGCAGCGTCGAGTCGGGACTAGCGGAACAGTTCTTC	CSVESGLAEQFF
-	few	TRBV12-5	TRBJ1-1	TGTGCCAGCTCTAGACACCAAGGGACTGAAGCTTTCTTT	CASSRHQGTEAFF
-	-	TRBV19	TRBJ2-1	TGTGCCAGTAGTATAGATCAGGGAGGAAGCTCCTACAATGAGCAGTTCTTC	CASSIDQGGSSYNEQFF
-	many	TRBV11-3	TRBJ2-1	TGTGCCAGCAGCTTAGGGGGGGTGAGGTCCTACAATGAGCAGTTCTTC	CASSLGGVRSYNEQFF
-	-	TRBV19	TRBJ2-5	TGTGCCACAGGGCTTGACGGGTCGCAAGAGACCCAGTACTTC	CATGLDGSQETQYF
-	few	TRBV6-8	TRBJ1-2	TGTGCCAGCAGTTACCCGCTCGCGGGAAGAGCTAACTATGGCTACACCTTC	CASSYPLAGRANYGYTF
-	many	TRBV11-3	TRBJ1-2	TGTGCCAGCAGCTCTCCCGGAACGTTTGGGAATGGCTACACCTTC	CASSSPGTFGNGYTF
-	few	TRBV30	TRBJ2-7	TGTGCCTGCGACCGGGACTCCCGTAACGAGCAGTACTTC	CACDRDSRNEQYF
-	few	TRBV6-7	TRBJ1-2	TGTGCCAGCAGCTCACCGGGCGGGGGTTGGAAAGGCTACACCTTC	CASSSPGGGWKGYTF
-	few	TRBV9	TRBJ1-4	TGTGCCAGCAGCGGGATGCCGGGACCCTCTTTATCTAATGAAAAACTGTTTTTT	CASSGMPGPSLSNEKLFF
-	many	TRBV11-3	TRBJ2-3	TGTGCCAGCAGCTTGGGGTCCAGGGTTGCAGATACGCAGTATTTT	CASSLGSRVADTQYF
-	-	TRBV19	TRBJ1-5	TGTGCCAGTAACGACCAGGGGAACGGCAATCAGCCCCAGCATTTT	CASNDQGNGNQPQHF
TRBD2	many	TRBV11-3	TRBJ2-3	TGTGCCAGCAGCCTCGGGACTAGCGGGGGAGATACGCAGTATTTT	CASSLGTSGGDTQYF